These 25 T cell receptor beta chains were sequenced from one sample in a study of cytomegalovirus exposure and HLA in healthy donors (dated by TCRdb to 2016 to 2017). Library method: the immunoSEQ multiplex PCR assay. For the multiplex PCR, a mixture combining 60 forward primers for TCR Vbeta segments and 13 reverse primers for TCR Jbeta segments was used. As stored in TCRdb, this immuneACCESS dataset retains in-frame rearrangements with V and J assigned. A fraction of the clones does not appear; measured against another copy, unresolved V genes explain less than half of the discrepancy, and the remainder lacks a known reason. The sample's table covers 45,000 to 60,000 clones. The ten largest clones represent less than 4% of the sample. The sequenced material came from PBMCs. These receptors all come from a male donor in good health and CMV-seronegative.

The V call is TRBV5-6, the J call TRBJ2-7, with D unclear. Germline-derived CDR1 and CDR2 are SGHDT and YYEEEE. The CDR3 is made up of 14 amino acids. Trimming removed 0 bases from V and 2 bases from J, with 9 bases in between. This CDR3 reads CASSLVGTTYEQYF. CDR3 coding DNA: TGTGCCAGCAGCTTGGTTGGCACCACCTACGAGCAGTACTTC.

The gene calls are TRBV6-5 and TRBJ1-2; D not certain. The germline CDR1 and CDR2 sequences are MNHEY and SVGAGI. Trimming pared 6 bases from V and 4 bases from J, leaving 18 bases between. CDR3 length: 15 residues. CDR3 DNA sequence: TGTGCCAGCAGGTCACCCAAGACTGGAACCTATGGCTACACCTTC. Translation: CASRSPKTGTYGYTF.

This chain joins TRBV7-8 and TRBJ2-7; possibly TRBD1 for D (6 bases). The CDR3 runs 14 residues. Germline assignment: CDR1 SGHVS and CDR2 FQNEAQ. Trimming cost V 4 bases and J 6 bases, with 16 bases left between them. The CDR3 here is CASSSYRVVGEQYF. The CDR3 DNA follows: TGTGCCAGCAGCTCGTACAGGGTCGTGGGCGAGCAGTACTTC.

V is TRBV18 and J is TRBJ2-5; D unresolved. With 6 bases removed from V and 1 base from J, the gap between germline ends came to 3 bases. This CDR3 region has 11 residues. CDR1 is KGHSH and CDR2 is LQKENI in the germline V gene. The CDR3 is CASSVQETQYF. The CDR3 nucleotides are TGTGCCAGCTCCGTCCAAGAGACCCAGTACTTC.

On this clone: One end of the junction varies from germline; a read error may be responsible. The rearrangement joins TRBV7-2 to TRBJ2-1; 7 bases line up with TRBD1. The CDR3 has 15 residues. The V gene's germline CDR1 is SGHTA and CDR2 FQGNSA. The CDR3 protein is CASSVQGSSDNEQFF. CDR3 sequence (DNA): TGTGCCAGCAGCGTACAGGGGAGCTCCGACAATGAGCAGTTCTTC.

The chain employs TRBV5-1 and TRBJ1-4, with D unclear. The CDR3 contains 14 residues. V lost 3 bases and J 3 bases, leaving 9 bases between the germline ends. Per germline, CDR1 SGHRS and CDR2 YFSETQ. CDR3 amino acids: CASSSLGANEKLFF. The DNA of the CDR3 is TGCGCCAGCAGCTCACTGGGAGCTAATGAAAAACTGTTTTTT.

The chain carries TRBV2 and TRBJ2-3; D gene uncertain. Germline V lookup: CDR1 SNHLY, CDR2 FYNNEI. The CDR3 is 15 residues long. V was shortened by 1 base and J by 3 bases, with 11 bases between the two germline ends. CDR3 sequence (DNA): TGTGCCAGCAGTGAAGGGCTGGGCCTTACAGATACGCAGTATTTT. Translating gives CASSEGLGLTDTQYF. The whole variable domain, filled in from reference TRBV2 and TRBJ2-3, reads EPEVTQTPSHQVTQMGQEVILRCVPISNHLYFYWYRQILGQKVEFLVSFYNNEISEKSEIFDDQFSVERPDGSNFTLKIRSTKLEDSAMYFCASSEGLGLTDTQYFGPGTRLTVL.

The V call is TRBV25-1, the J call TRBJ1-4; D call uncertain. Germline CDR1 MGHDK, CDR2 SYGVNS. The CDR3 totals 14 residues. With 5 bases removed from V and 5 bases from J, the gap between germline ends came to 12 bases. The DNA for the CDR3 is TGTGCCAGCAGTCTAACGGGAGACAATGAAAAACTGTTTTTT. Its translation is CASSLTGDNEKLFF.

The V and J genes are TRBV2 and TRBJ1-4; D not certain. The V end lost 5 bases, the J end lost 8 bases, and 9 bases lay between the germline ends. CDR1 is SNHLY and CDR2 is FYNNEI in the germline V gene. The CDR3 covers 12 residues. CDR3 region: CASSRTGEKLFF. Here the CDR3 DNA reads TGTGCCAGCAGTAGGACGGGGGAAAAACTGTTTTTT.

The CDR3 DNA is TGTGCCAGCTCACCACCGGCGGACAGGAACACTGAAGCTTTCTTT. Encoded protein: CASSPPADRNTEAFF. This chain joins TRBV18 and TRBJ1-1, with a tentative D call TRBD1 (6 bases). Per the germline V gene, CDR1 is KGHSH and CDR2 is LQKENI. Trimming removed 0 bases from V and 1 base from J, with 9 bases in between. The CDR3 is 15 residues long.

This chain links TRBV19 with TRBJ1-2; 7 bases are a match to TRBD1. The germline CDR1 and CDR2 sequences are LNHDA and SQIVND (reference sequence). The CDR3 consists of 13 residues. Trimming cost V 7 bases and J 4 bases; bases outside gene matches: 6. CDR3 amino acids: CASNQGQLYGYTF. DNA for the CDR3: TGTGCCAGTAATCAGGGACAGCTCTATGGCTACACCTTC.

V is TRBV23-1 and J is TRBJ1-6; possible D gene TRBD1, 5 bases. TRBV23-1 carries the ORF label, with uncertain function. With 8 bases removed from V and 10 bases from J, the gap between germline ends came to 27 bases. The CDR3 extends over 17 amino acids. The CDR3 here is CASDWPRGGASKSPLHF. Written as DNA, the CDR3 is TGCGCCAGCGATTGGCCTAGAGGAGGGGCGTCAAAATCACCCCTCCACTTT.

The CDR3 loop reads CASTTSLSGANVLTF. The CDR3 DNA reads as TGCGCCAGCACTACTAGCCTCTCTGGGGCCAACGTCCTGACTTTC. This rearrangement joins TRBV4-1 to TRBJ2-6; tentatively, D is TRBD2 (6 bases). In germline, CDR1 is MGHRA, CDR2 YSYEKL. CDR3 length: 15 amino acids. The V and J ends lost 7 bases and 0 bases respectively, with 10 bases between them.

V usage is TRBV5-8 and J usage is TRBJ1-5, with D tentatively TRBD1 (5 bases). The CDR3 length is 14 residues. V was trimmed by 0 bases and J by 4 bases, leaving 8 bases between them. The germline CDR1 and CDR2 sequences are SGHTS and YDEGEE. This CDR3 reads CASSLVGGNQPQHF. The CDR3 coding sequence is TGTGCCAGCAGCTTGGTGGGGGGGAATCAGCCCCAGCATTTT.

The chain joins TRBV6-6 to TRBJ1-6; D possibly corresponds to TRBD1 (5 bases). The CDR3 totals 15 residues. Germline V CDR1 and CDR2: MNHNY, SVGAGI (reference sequence). V dropped 7 bases and J dropped 9 bases, with 19 bases sitting between them. Here the CDR3 reads CASTIGRGDLSPLHF. The CDR3 bases are TGTGCCAGCACTATCGGGAGGGGTGATCTTTCACCCCTCCACTTT.

The J gene is TRBJ1-6, the V gene TRBV30; D unresolved. There are 14 residues in the CDR3. V was shortened by 0 bases and J by 9 bases, with 12 bases between the two germline ends. Looked up from germline, CDR1 is GTSNPN and CDR2 is SVGIG (reference sequence). The CDR3 is CAWSVSGFGSPLHF. CDR3 coding DNA: TGTGCCTGGAGTGTATCCGGGTTCGGTTCACCCCTCCACTTT.

As concerns this clone: The germline gene is not matched at one end of the junction; a read error may be the cause. The chain links TRBV5-6 to TRBJ2-3; the D gene is possibly TRBD2 (6 bases). The CDR3 covers 15 residues. Per germline, CDR1 SGHDT and CDR2 YYEEEE. CDR3 nucleotides: TGTGCCAGCGGCTTTTTCGGGAGTGGGGCAGATACGCAGTATTTT. Its protein product is CASGFFGSGADTQYF.

The rearrangement joins TRBV28 to TRBJ2-7; D is possibly TRBD2 (6 bases). Germline CDR1 and CDR2: MDHEN and SYDVKM. V gave up 4 bases and J gave up 7 bases, with 17 bases separating them. The CDR3 runs 14 residues. CDR3 nucleotides: TGTGCCAGCAGTTCCGGGGGTAATGCACGAGAGCAGTACTTC. This translates into CASSSGGNAREQYF.

The CDR3 nucleotides read TGTGCCAGCAGCCCTCAGCGGGGGGCTGACAATGAGCAGTTCTTC. Translating it yields CASSPQRGADNEQFF. V is TRBV6-6 and J is TRBJ2-1; 9 positions match TRBD2. The V segment lost 6 bases and the J segment 5 bases; nucleotides outside the gene matches: 8. From germline, CDR1 is MNHNY and CDR2 SVGAGI (reference sequence). This CDR3 region has 15 residues.

The gene calls are TRBV28 and TRBJ2-7, with 8 positions matching TRBD2. The CDR3 sequence is 13 residues long. The ends lost 2 bases at V and 10 bases at J; junction bases unmatched: 7. Germline V gene data show CDR1 as MDHEN and CDR2 as SYDVKM. CDR3 amino acids: CASSLGGGGYQYF. CDR3 nucleotide sequence: TGTGCCAGCAGTTTAGGGGGCGGGGGGTATCAGTACTTC. The whole variable domain, remainder taken from reference TRBV28 and TRBJ2-7, is DVKVTQSSRYLVKRTGEKVFLECVQDMDHENMFWYRQDPGLGLRLIYFSYDVKMKEKGDIPEGYSVSREKKERFSLILESASTNQTSMYLCASSLGGGGYQYFGPGTRLTVT.

V is TRBV4-2 and J is TRBJ2-2, with unresolved D. This CDR3 spans 15 amino acids. Germline lookup yields CDR1 LGHNA and CDR2 YNFKEQ. V was pared by 4 bases and J by 1 base, with 10 bases between. The CDR3 coding sequence is TGTGCCAGCAGCCGAGAGACACAGAACACCGGGGAGCTGTTTTTT. This encodes CASSRETQNTGELFF.

The chain employs TRBV18 and TRBJ2-5; 7 nucleotides align to TRBD1. The CDR3 has 13 residues. The junction had 6 bases not matched to a gene; V was cut back by 7 bases and J by 4 bases. Germline V lookup: CDR1 KGHSH, CDR2 LQKENI. CDR3 coding DNA: TGTGCCAGCTGCCGGGACAGTAGAGAGACCCAGTACTTC. Translation gives CASCRDSRETQYF.

In terms of frequency, this clone is medium-sized. The V gene is TRBV19, the J gene TRBJ1-5; TRBD1 matches 7 bases. CDR1 is LNHDA and CDR2 is SQIVND in the germline V gene (reference sequence). Losses at the gene ends were 4 bases for V and 2 bases for J; bases not matched to a gene: 5. This CDR3 spans 15 amino acids. CDR3 in amino acids: CASSRYRGGNQPQHF. The DNA of the CDR3 is TGTGCCAGTAGTAGGTACAGGGGTGGCAATCAGCCCCAGCATTTT.

The chain recombines TRBV7-3 with TRBJ2-5; weak D call: TRBD1 (5 bases). Trimming left V 0 bases short and J 5 bases short, with 7 bases between. CDR3 length equals 13 residues. Germline V CDR1 and CDR2: SGHTA, FQGTGA. The CDR3 loop reads CASSLTRDETQYF. CDR3 bases: TGTGCCAGCAGCTTAACCAGGGATGAGACCCAGTACTTC.

The chain uses TRBV11-2 and TRBJ1-5, with 10 positions matching TRBD1. The CDR3 is 15 amino acids. Germline CDR1 is SGHAT and CDR2 is FQNNGV. V gave up 4 bases and J gave up 4 bases; unmatched junction bases: 4. In nucleotides, the CDR3 is TGTGCCAGCAGCTCGGGACAGGGGTATAATCAGCCCCAGCATTTT. Translating gives CASSSGQGYNQPQHF. Full variable domain (missing parts from reference TRBV11-2 and TRBJ1-5): EAGVAQSPRYKIIEKRQSVAFWCNPISGHATLYWYQQILGQGPKLLIQFQNNGVVDDSQLPKDRFSAERLKGVDSTLKIQPAKLEDSAVYLCASSSGQGYNQPQHFGDGTRLSIL.